Sequencing of this TCR beta chain was carried out in a study of response to subunit inactivated influenza vaccine. Regarding the study as a whole: There was a suggestion from the authors that each seasonal influenza vaccination recruits few new T cells.

The CDR3 has 13 residues. V lost 4 bases, J lost 12 bases, and 18 bases lay in between. The germline gives CDR1 SNHLY, CDR2 FYNNEI. This clonotype was observed a handful of times. Its antigen is unidentified. TCRdb itself ran the RT-PCR reads through MiXCR, one entry per CDR3 protein. This sample has 500,000 to 600,000 distinct CDR3 sequences, with roughly 8.2% found just once. The clonotype originates from a man aged 50 to 69 who received an inactivated influenza vaccine. The chain carries TRBV2 and TRBJ1-2, with D possibly being TRBD1 (6 bases). Here the sequenced sample was PBMCs from blood, taken around 25 months after vaccination. The chain's CDR3 is CASSGPPTGFNTF. CDR3 sequence (DNA): TGTGCCAGCAGTGGACCCCCGACAGGATTCAACACCTTC.